These 26 T cell receptor beta chains share one sample of origin, sequenced in a study of T cells in Graves' hyperthyroidism and ophthalmopathy. The source material, RNA transcripts, was used to amplify TCR beta CDR3 regions. Initially, a first-round RT-PCR of the TCR CDR3 employed the HTBI primer set. One entry per CDR3 protein, called by TCRdb with MiXCR from the multiplex PCR reads. The sample has about 480,000 distinct CDR3 sequences, roughly a quarter seen once; the top ten hold about 10%. The sequencing sample was made of blood. These receptors all come from a woman in her twenties or thirties with Graves' ophthalmopathy.

V gene TRBV30 combines with J gene TRBJ1-1; 8 bases fit TRBD1. In germline, CDR1 is GTSNPN, CDR2 SVGIG (reference sequence). The CDR3 totals 13 residues. Losses at the gene ends were 8 bases for V and 4 bases for J; bases not matched to a gene: 9. The DNA of the CDR3 is TGTGCCAGCCAACAGGGGACAGGCACTGAAGCTTTCTTT. Its protein is CASQQGTGTEAFF.

The sample holds many counts of this clonotype. This rearrangement joins TRBV28 to TRBJ2-6; no definite D call. The CDR3 sequence is 15 residues long. Trimming pared 4 bases from V and 0 bases from J, leaving 7 bases between. CDR1 MDHEN and CDR2 SYDVKM come from the germline V gene. The CDR3 sequence is CASSYGDSGANVLTF. The CDR3 DNA is TGTGCCAGCAGTTATGGGGACTCTGGGGCCAACGTCCTGACTTTC.

The chain uses TRBV27 and TRBJ1-5; D might be TRBD1 (5 bases). Germline V gives CDR1 MNHEY, CDR2 SMNVEV (reference sequence). This CDR3 is built from 15 residues. V shed 6 bases and J shed 0 bases, with 12 bases lying between them. The CDR3 DNA is TGTGCCAGCAGAGGGGAGGGCCTTAGCAATCAGCCCCAGCATTTT. This sequence encodes CASRGEGLSNQPQHF.

This clonotype appeared a few times. The chain links TRBV7-3 to TRBJ2-2; maybe TRBD1 (6 bases). The CDR3 loop spans 14 amino acids. CDR1 and CDR2 from the germline V gene are SGHTA and FQGTGA. Trimming removed 5 bases at V and 4 bases at J, with 11 bases between. Here the CDR3 DNA reads TGTGCCAGCAGCATTCTAGGGGGCACCGGGGAGCTGTTTTTT. Its translation: CASSILGGTGELFF. Complete variable domain (other parts from reference TRBV7-3 and TRBJ2-2): GAGVSQTPSNKVTEKGKYVELRCDPISGHTALYWYRQSLGQGPEFLIYFQGTGAADDSGLPNDRFFAVRPEGSVSTLKIQRTERGDSAVYLCASSILGGTGELFFGEGSRLTVL.

CDR3 bases: TGTGCCAGCAGTTTAGTGCGCGGGTATAGCAATCAGCCCCAGCATTTT. The encoded protein is CASSLVRGYSNQPQHF. The rearrangement uses TRBV12-3 or TRBV12-4 and TRBJ1-5, with D uncertain. The CDR3 covers 16 residues. Deletions cut 1 base from V and 0 bases from J, with 10 bases between.

The chain is built from TRBV12-3 or TRBV12-4 and TRBJ1-2, with TRBD1 as a possible D gene (5 bases). CDR3 length: 13 amino acids. The ends were cut back, 8 bases at V and 0 bases at J, with 10 bases in the middle. CDR3 sequence reads: CASSIGANYGYTF. CDR3 coding DNA: TGTGCCAGCTCGATAGGGGCTAACTATGGCTACACCTTC.

This clonotype appeared many times. In nucleotides, the CDR3 is TGTGCCACCAGCAGAGATTGGGACGAGCAGTACTTC. As protein: CATSRDWDEQYF. The chain employs TRBV15 and TRBJ2-7; no definite D call. CDR1 and CDR2 from the germline V gene are LNHNV and YYDKDF (reference sequence). Trimming removed 0 bases from V and 5 bases from J, with 5 bases in between. This CDR3 spans 12 amino acids.

In its sample, this clonotype was seen many times. The chain combines TRBV27 with TRBJ1-5, with D uncertain. Per the germline V gene, CDR1 is MNHEY and CDR2 is SMNVEV (reference sequence). Trimming took 1 base from V and 0 from J, leaving 4 bases between them. This CDR3 contains 14 residues. CDR3 nucleotides: TGTGCCAGCAGTTTATGGGCTAGCAATCAGCCCCAGCATTTT. This encodes CASSLWASNQPQHF.

At least ten counts were recorded for this clonotype. The chain recombines TRBV30 with TRBJ2-7, with 8 positions matching TRBD2. Germline values: CDR1 GTSNPN, CDR2 SVGIG (reference sequence). The junction had 6 bases not matched to a gene; V was cut back by 8 bases and J by 3 bases. The CDR3 runs 12 residues. CDR3 protein: CARGTRGYEQYF. The CDR3 DNA follows: TGTGCCCGGGGGACTAGGGGCTACGAGCAGTACTTC.

This clonotype has more than one count but fewer than ten. The chain has TRBV5-1 and TRBJ2-3, with TRBD1 identical over 8 bases. The CDR3 consists of 14 residues. Germline CDR1 and CDR2: SGHRS and YFSETQ. The V and J ends lost 4 bases and 5 bases, in that order; junction bases with no gene match: 6. DNA of the CDR3: TGCGCCAGCAGCGCTGGACAGGGCAAAGATACGCAGTATTTT. Its translation is CASSAGQGKDTQYF. The complete variable domain, with remaining parts taken from reference TRBV5-1 and TRBJ2-3, reads KAGVTQTPRYLIKTRGQQVTLSCSPISGHRSVSWYQQTPGQGLQFLFEYFSETQRNKGNFPGRFSGRQFSNSRSEMNVSTLELGDSALYLCASSAGQGKDTQYFGPGTRLTVL.

Ten or more counts support this clonotype. The V call is TRBV6-1, the J call TRBJ2-7, with 10 positions matching TRBD1. Per the germline V gene, CDR1 is MNHNS and CDR2 is SASEGT. The CDR3 consists of 15 residues. V lost 2 bases to trimming and J lost 4 bases; unmatched junction nucleotides: 5. The CDR3 reads CASSEYGTGVYEQYF. CDR3 nucleotide sequence: TGTGCCAGCAGTGAATACGGGACAGGGGTTTACGAGCAGTACTTC.

This clonotype was seen repeatedly, ten times or more. This chain links TRBV4-1 with TRBJ1-1; D is uncertain. The germline CDR1 and CDR2 sequences are MGHRA and YSYEKL. Trimming took 3 bases from V and 1 from J, leaving 9 bases between them. This CDR3 is 14 amino acids long. The CDR3 sequence: CASSQPGKNTEAFF. The CDR3 DNA follows: TGCGCCAGCAGCCAGCCCGGGAAGAACACTGAAGCTTTCTTT.

This clonotype was found many times. The chain uses TRBV10-3 and TRBJ1-1, with D possibly matching TRBD1 (5 bases). Trimming removed 1 base from V and 3 bases from J, with 18 bases in between. Looked up from germline, CDR1 is ENHRY and CDR2 is SYGVKD. The CDR3 runs to 17 residues. CDR3 coding DNA: TGTGCCATCAGTGAGTGGTTCCAGGGACCAAGGGACACTGAAGCTTTCTTT. The encoded protein is CAISEWFQGPRDTEAFF.

This clonotype was detected many times. This sequence joins TRBV12-3 or TRBV12-4 and TRBJ1-1; no definite D call. CDR3 length: 12 residues. Trimming took 3 bases from V and 5 from J, leaving 7 bases between them. The CDR3: CASSFRKTEAFF. In DNA, the CDR3 is TGTGCCAGCAGTTTTAGGAAAACTGAAGCTTTCTTT.

On this clonotype itself: Compared with germline, one end of the junction differs, possibly owing to a read error. The chain links TRBV25-1 to TRBJ1-5; D not certain. The germline CDR1 and CDR2 sequences are MGHDK and SYGVNS. The CDR3 runs to 14 residues. DNA of the CDR3: TGTGTCAGCAGTGATCCCGGTAGCCTTCAACCCCAGCATTTT. Translated: CVSSDPGSLQPQHF.

There are many counts of this clonotype. The rearrangement uses TRBV12-3 or TRBV12-4 and TRBJ1-6, with TRBD1 identical over 10 bases. V trimming: 4 bases; J trimming: 10 bases; junction bases outside the gene matches: 7. CDR3 length: 15 amino acids. The CDR3 DNA reads TGTGCCAGCAGTTCCACAGGGACAGGGGACTCACCCCTCCACTTT. Translated, it gives CASSSTGTGDSPLHF.

A few counts support this clonotype. The chain employs TRBV2 and TRBJ1-5; D gene unclear. V was trimmed by 4 bases and J by 0 bases, leaving 10 bases between them. This CDR3 contains 15 residues. Germline V gene data show CDR1 as SNHLY and CDR2 as FYNNEI. The CDR3 DNA is TGTGCCAGCAGTGCGGATATTTATAGCAATCAGCCCCAGCATTTT. It specifies CASSADIYSNQPQHF.

V is TRBV20-1 and J is TRBJ1-5; D perhaps matches TRBD1 (5 bases). CDR1 is DFQATT and CDR2 is SNEGSKA in the germline V gene (reference sequence). This CDR3 spans 14 amino acids. The V and J ends lost 6 bases and 2 bases respectively, with 14 bases between them. Written as DNA, the CDR3 is TGCAGTGCCGCCCCTCGGGGGGGCAATCAGCCCCAGCATTTT. It encodes CSAAPRGGNQPQHF.

This clonotype was detected many times. The V call is TRBV5-8, the J call TRBJ1-1; D gene uncertain. The V gene's germline CDR1 is SGHTS and CDR2 YDEGEE. V was cut by 5 bases and J by 1 base, with 12 bases left in between. There are 14 residues in the CDR3. CDR3: CASRLLTQNTEAFF. CDR3 bases: TGTGCCAGCAGGCTCCTAACACAGAACACTGAAGCTTTCTTT.

The chain combines TRBV4-1 with TRBJ2-2, with 11 bases fitting TRBD2. The germline V gene encodes CDR1 MGHRA and CDR2 YSYEKL. The CDR3 is 15 amino acids. Trimming at V came to 8 bases and at J to 3 bases, leaving 5 bases not matched to a gene. The CDR3 here is CASSTSGGYTGELFF. CDR3 bases: TGCGCCAGCTCTACTAGCGGGGGCTACACCGGGGAGCTGTTTTTT.

The chain links TRBV6-1 to TRBJ2-5; either TRBD1 or TRBD2 may fit D (5 bases each). The V end was cut by 6 bases, the J end by 3 bases, with 11 bases between. This CDR3 has 13 residues. The V gene's germline CDR1 is MNHNS and CDR2 SASEGT. CDR3 loop: CASSRDAKETQYF. CDR3 DNA sequence: TGTGCCAGCAGCAGGGACGCTAAAGAGACCCAGTACTTC.

Only a few counts were recorded for this clonotype. The chain's CDR3 is CASSLAGWRGYYEQYF. The CDR3 bases are TGTGCCAGCAGCTTAGCTGGTTGGCGTGGGTACTACGAGCAGTACTTC. V usage is TRBV7-2 and J usage is TRBJ2-7; D gene uncertain. Trimming left V 0 bases short and J 3 bases short, with 15 bases between. The CDR3 runs 16 residues. Germline V CDR1 and CDR2: SGHTA, FQGNSA.

The chain is built from TRBV20-1 and TRBJ1-1; D unresolved. Germline CDR1 DFQATT, CDR2 SNEGSKA (reference sequence). The length of the CDR3 is 12 residues. The V gene lost 4 bases and the J gene lost 1 base, with 7 bases spanning the gap. The CDR3 DNA sequence: TGCAGTGCTACTTGGCAGAACACTGAAGCTTTCTTT. It specifies CSATWQNTEAFF.

This clonotype was seen a handful of times. The chain employs TRBV7-8 and TRBJ2-7; D possibly corresponds to TRBD2 (6 bases). Per germline, CDR1 SGHVS and CDR2 FQNEAQ. This CDR3 comprises 14 residues. Trimming pared 5 bases from V and 2 bases from J, leaving 13 bases between. The CDR3: CASSRDGGTYEQYF. Here the CDR3 DNA reads TGTGCCAGCAGCCGGGACGGGGGTACCTACGAGCAGTACTTC.

This clonotype showed up many times. The J gene is TRBJ1-2, the V gene TRBV7-2, with unresolved D. The CDR3 loop spans 14 amino acids. The ends were cut back, 4 bases at V and 4 bases at J, with 13 bases in the middle. In germline, CDR1 is SGHTA, CDR2 FQGNSA. For the CDR3, the DNA is TGTGCCAGCAGCTATGGAACAGCCTTCTATGGCTACACCTTC. Its translation: CASSYGTAFYGYTF.

The rearrangement uses TRBV6-5 and TRBJ1-2; no firm D call. Germline assignment: CDR1 MNHEY and CDR2 SVGAGI. This CDR3 has 13 residues. Deletions cut 2 bases from V and 4 bases from J, with 8 bases between. The CDR3 sequence is CASSYSPTYGYTF. Written as DNA, the CDR3 is TGTGCCAGCAGTTACAGTCCAACCTATGGCTACACCTTC.